The clone carrying this T cell receptor beta chain was seen ten or more times. Each CDR3 protein is one row after TCRdb ran MiXCR on the 5' RACE reads. Among about 220,000 distinct CDR3 sequences listed, approximately 3.3% were seen once. This record comes from a study of T cells after yellow fever vaccination. The CDR3 is 15 residues long. V was cut by 3 bases and J by 4 bases, with 15 bases left in between. CDR1 and CDR2 from the germline V gene are ENHRY and SYGVKD. The material sequenced was CD4+ T cells sorted from PBMCs, taken 10 days after the yellow fever booster vaccination. The source of this sequence is a man in his late teens or twenties who received the YFV17D yellow fever vaccine. The gene calls are TRBV10-3 and TRBJ1-2, with TRBD1 as a possible D gene (5 bases). In DNA, the CDR3 is TGTGCCATCAGTGATGAGGGGCAGGGCCTCTATGGCTACACCTTC. Protein sequence: CAISDEGQGLYGYTF.